Below are 24 T cell receptor beta chains sequenced from a single sample in a study of a mutant IDH1 vaccine in newly diagnosed glioma. The sample's time point: week 35, safety follow-up. Topical imiquimod accompanied each vaccine dose, which consisted of 300 ug of mutant IDH1 20-mer peptide. Assay: immunoSEQ multiplex PCR; the TCRdb copy retains only in-frame clones and omits some. This repertoire shows just under 70,000 clones, roughly 80% found once; its top ten account for around 12%. These receptors' targets are unknown. This specimen was PBMCs, taken from a glioma patient whose treatment included an IDH1 peptide vaccine. Every receptor here comes from a man between 18 and 35 years old with glioma.

This chain uses TRBV6-5 with TRBJ1-2, with a tentative D call TRBD1 (6 bases). Trimming took off 0 bases at V and 8 bases at J, with 13 bases between the two ends. The CDR3 consists of 14 residues. The germline V gene encodes CDR1 MNHEY and CDR2 SVGAGI. Here the CDR3 reads CASSYSGRGQGYTF. The CDR3, as DNA: TGTGCCAGCAGTTACTCGGGCAGGGGTCAGGGCTACACCTTC.

The chain has TRBV4-3 and TRBJ1-2, with D perhaps matching TRBD1 (6 bases). From germline, CDR1 is LGHNA and CDR2 YSLEER. The CDR3 spans 14 residues. Trimming cost V 3 bases and J 1 base, with 9 bases left between them. Here the CDR3 DNA reads TGCGCCAGCAGCCAGAGCAGGGGTAACTATGGCTACACCTTC. Translated: CASSQSRGNYGYTF.

The chain couples TRBV4-3 to TRBJ2-1; 8 bases line up with TRBD2. The junction had 9 bases not matched to a gene; V was cut back by 1 base and J by 10 bases. This CDR3 comprises 15 residues. Germline-derived CDR1 and CDR2 are LGHNA and YSLEER. In nucleotides, the CDR3 is TGCGCCAGCAGCCAAGGCGGGGGGCTTATAGGGGAGCAGTTCTTC. Its protein product is CASSQGGGLIGEQFF.

The V gene is TRBV18, the J gene TRBJ1-1, with a weak D call TRBD1 (5 bases). V lost 2 bases and J 11 bases, leaving 12 bases between the germline ends. Germline-derived CDR1 and CDR2 are KGHSH and LQKENI. The CDR3 loop spans 12 amino acids. CDR3 in DNA: TGTGCCAGCTCACCAGAGGGGATGATGGCTTTCTTT. Translated: CASSPEGMMAFF. The entire variable domain, with the rest obtained from reference TRBV18 and TRBJ1-1, is as follows: NAGVMQNPRHLVRRRGQEARLRCSPMKGHSHVYWYRQLPEEGLKFMVYLQKENIIDESGMPKERFSAEFPKEGPSILRIQQVVRGDSAAYFCASSPEGMMAFFGQGTRLTVV.

This clone was detected only a few times. V gene TRBV6-1 combines with J gene TRBJ1-2; maybe TRBD1 (6 bases). The germline V and J ends were trimmed by 9 bases and 8 bases, with 19 bases remaining between them. The CDR3 has 13 residues. From germline, CDR1 is MNHNS and CDR2 SASEGT. CDR3 protein: CASLPSGGGGYTF. The CDR3 nucleotides read TGTGCCAGTCTACCCTCCGGGGGCGGGGGCTACACCTTC.

The J gene is TRBJ1-2, the V gene TRBV7-3, with TRBD1 identical over 11 bases. Looked up from germline, CDR1 is SGHTA and CDR2 is FQGTGA. V shed 5 bases, J shed 7 bases, and the junction held 3 bases outside the gene matches. The CDR3 runs 13 residues. The CDR3 sequence is CASSRDRGFGYTF. The CDR3 nucleotides read TGTGCCAGCAGCCGGGACAGGGGGTTTGGCTACACCTTC.

The genes are TRBV7-2 and TRBJ2-6; tentative D call: TRBD1 (5 bases). Germline V gene sequence: CDR1 SGHTA, CDR2 FQGNSA. The V and J ends lost 6 bases and 4 bases respectively, with 16 bases between them. This CDR3 comprises 16 residues. The CDR3 DNA follows: TGTGCCAGCAGAAGTAAGGCCAGGGCAGGGGCCAACGTCCTGACTTTC. Translating gives CASRSKARAGANVLTF.

The V and J genes are TRBV19 and TRBJ1-1; D is perhaps TRBD1 (6 bases). This CDR3 region has 14 residues. Trimming took 2 bases from V and 11 from J, leaving 18 bases between them. CDR1 LNHDA and CDR2 SQIVND come from the germline V gene (reference sequence). DNA for the CDR3: TGTGCCAGTAGTATAATGGGGGCCGGTTCGGGCGCTTTCTTT. Protein product: CASSIMGAGSGAFF.

This clone was detected only once. The rearrangement joins TRBV28 to TRBJ1-2; TRBD1 aligns across 7 bases. Germline lookup yields CDR1 MDHEN and CDR2 SYDVKM. After removal of 3 bases from V and 6 bases from J, the junction contained 1 base not matched to a gene. The CDR3 runs 12 residues. This chain's CDR3 is CASSFTGDGYTF. Written as DNA, the CDR3 is TGTGCCAGCAGTTTTACAGGGGATGGCTACACCTTC.

This sequence joins TRBV6-5 and TRBJ1-5; 9 bases align to TRBD1. CDR1 is MNHEY, CDR2 SVGAGI, per germline. Losses at the gene ends were 2 bases for V and 4 bases for J; bases not matched to a gene: 3. The CDR3 totals 15 residues. The CDR3 reads CASSYATGGNQPQHF. The CDR3 region has the DNA TGTGCCAGCAGTTACGCGACAGGGGGTAATCAGCCCCAGCATTTT.

The chain joins TRBV2 to TRBJ2-2; 9 bases match TRBD2. The CDR3 runs to 18 residues. V dropped 6 bases and J dropped 0; count of bases not matched to a gene: 11. Germline loops: CDR1 SNHLY, CDR2 FYNNEI. The DNA of the CDR3 is TGTGCCAGCAGCCCATCCCCCTTAGCGGGGGCGAACACCGGGGAGCTGTTTTTT. Amino acids: CASSPSPLAGANTGELFF.

The chain links TRBV29-1 to TRBJ1-2, with D perhaps TRBD1 (5 bases). Germline CDR1 reads SQVTM; CDR2 reads ANQGSEA. V was trimmed by 1 base and J by 5 bases, leaving 23 bases between them. The CDR3 runs to 17 residues. CDR3 loop: CSVEGRRGSSAMYGYTF. CDR3 coding DNA: TGCAGCGTTGAAGGGCGAAGGGGCTCCTCCGCCATGTATGGCTACACCTTC.

This clone was picked up one time. The chain carries TRBV13 and TRBJ2-7, with 7 bases lining up with TRBD2. Germline assignment: CDR1 PRHDT and CDR2 FYEKMQ (reference sequence). The CDR3 runs to 15 residues. V shed 0 bases and J 4 bases; nucleotides not matched to a gene: 6. The CDR3 reads CASSLGSSGVYEQYF. The DNA for the CDR3 is TGTGCCAGCAGCTTAGGATCGAGCGGGGTGTACGAGCAGTACTTC.

This chain connects TRBV5-1 to TRBJ2-3; D could derive from TRBD1 or TRBD2 (5 bases each). The CDR3 runs 12 residues. With 3 bases removed from V and 6 bases from J, the gap between germline ends came to 8 bases. Germline CDR1 is SGHRS and CDR2 is YFSETQ. The CDR3 loop reads CASSSGTDTQYF. The DNA of the CDR3 is TGCGCCAGCAGCTCAGGGACGGATACGCAGTATTTT.

This chain uses TRBV18 with TRBJ2-7; D not certain. Germline CDR1 KGHSH, CDR2 LQKENI. The CDR3 has 15 amino acids. The V end was cut by 0 bases, the J end by 1 base, with 10 bases between. The CDR3, as DNA: TGTGCCAGCTCACCACCGGTAAGGGCTTCCTACGAGCAGTACTTC. Translation: CASSPPVRASYEQYF.

The chain employs TRBV27 and TRBJ2-1, with 9 bases lining up with TRBD2. The germline V gene has CDR1 MNHEY and CDR2 SMNVEV (reference sequence). The CDR3 spans 17 residues. The V segment lost 6 bases and the J segment 5 bases; nucleotides outside the gene matches: 14. CDR3 nucleotide sequence: TGTGCCAGCAGCTCCCACGGGGCGGGGGGGCATAACAATGAGCAGTTCTTC. Protein: CASSSHGAGGHNNEQFF.

This CDR3 is CASSLPPGSYSYEQYF. CDR3 DNA: TGTGCCAGCAGCCTTCCCCCCGGGTCCTATTCCTACGAGCAGTACTTC. The chain has TRBV7-9 and TRBJ2-7; D gene ambiguous. V lost 5 bases and J 1 base, leaving 18 bases between the germline ends. The V gene's germline CDR1 is SEHNR and CDR2 FQNEAQ (reference sequence). The CDR3 extends over 16 amino acids.

This chain uses TRBV5-4 with TRBJ2-5; D is perhaps TRBD1 (6 bases). V was shortened by 0 bases and J by 0 bases, with 9 bases between the two germline ends. The V gene's germline CDR1 is SGHNT and CDR2 YYREEE (reference sequence). CDR3 length equals 15 residues. CDR3 amino acids: CASSLGQVNQETQYF. For the CDR3, the DNA is TGTGCCAGCAGCTTGGGACAGGTGAACCAAGAGACCCAGTACTTC. Variable domain in full (rest from reference TRBV5-4 and TRBJ2-5): ETGVTQSPTHLIKTRGQQVTLRCSSQSGHNTVSWYQQALGQGPQFIFQYYREEENGRGNFPPRFSGLQFPNYSSELNVNALELDDSALYLCASSLGQVNQETQYFGPGTRLLVL.

In its sample, this clone is medium-sized. This chain uses TRBV5-4 with TRBJ1-5; D unresolved. The CDR3 length is 14 residues. Between the trimmed V and J ends, which lost 2 bases and 3 bases, there was a span of 9 bases. CDR1 and CDR2 from the germline V gene are SGHNT and YYREEE (reference sequence). In nucleotides, the CDR3 is TGTGCCAGCAGCTTAGGCGGATCCAATCAGCCCCAGCATTTT. This gives the protein CASSLGGSNQPQHF. Using reference TRBV5-4 and TRBJ1-5 for the parts outside the CDR3, the full variable domain is ETGVTQSPTHLIKTRGQQVTLRCSSQSGHNTVSWYQQALGQGPQFIFQYYREEENGRGNFPPRFSGLQFPNYSSELNVNALELDDSALYLCASSLGGSNQPQHFGDGTRLSIL.

The V call is TRBV5-1, the J call TRBJ2-1; D possibly corresponds to TRBD2 (6 bases). This CDR3 is built from 15 residues. The V end was cut by 6 bases, the J end by 3 bases, with 16 bases between. In germline, CDR1 is SGHRS, CDR2 YFSETQ. CDR3 sequence: CASTLTSKHYNEQFF. The CDR3 nucleotides are TGCGCCAGCACCCTCACTAGCAAGCACTACAATGAGCAGTTCTTC.

The J gene is TRBJ1-2, the V gene TRBV6-1, with D maybe TRBD1 (5 bases). CDR1 and CDR2 (germline): MNHNS, SASEGT. This CDR3 is built from 14 residues. Deletions cut 3 bases from V and 2 bases from J, with 10 bases between. As DNA, the CDR3 is TGTGCCAGCAGTGATACAGGTGACAACTATGGCTACACCTTC. Translation gives CASSDTGDNYGYTF.

V usage is TRBV30 and J usage is TRBJ1-3, with a tentative D call TRBD1 (5 bases). Germline CDR1 and CDR2: GTSNPN and SVGIG (reference sequence). The ends were cut back, 3 bases at V and 2 bases at J, with 17 bases in the middle. The CDR3 has 16 residues. The DNA for the CDR3 is TGTGCCTGGAGATCTCAGGGCAAGATCGCTGGAAACACCATATATTTT. Amino acids: CAWRSQGKIAGNTIYF.

This chain connects TRBV19 to TRBJ1-5, with 7 bases lining up with TRBD1. Looked up from germline, CDR1 is LNHDA and CDR2 is SQIVND (reference sequence). V was clipped by 8 bases and J by 3 bases; unmatched bases: 10. This CDR3 has 15 amino acids. As DNA, the CDR3 is TGTGCCAGTGCTCTCCGGGACAGTCTCAATCAGCCCCAGCATTTT. Translating gives CASALRDSLNQPQHF.

The V call is TRBV7-8, the J call TRBJ2-7; TRBD1 aligns across 9 bases. Germline values: CDR1 SGHVS, CDR2 FQNEAQ. After removal of 3 bases from V and 2 bases from J, the junction contained 14 bases not matched to a gene. The length of the CDR3 is 18 residues. CDR3 sequence reads: CASSFGGIGQGTTYEQYF. The CDR3 DNA reads as TGTGCCAGCAGCTTTGGGGGCATAGGACAGGGGACCACCTACGAGCAGTACTTC. Filled out from reference TRBV7-8 and TRBJ2-7, the complete variable domain reads GAGVSQSPRYKVAKRGQDVALRCDPISGHVSLFWYQQALGQGPEFLTYFQNEAQLDKSGLPSDRFFAERPEGSVSTLKIQRTQQEDSAVYLCASSFGGIGQGTTYEQYFGPGTRLTVT.